This is a list of T cell receptor beta chains from one sample in a study of early T cells in non-severe SARS-CoV-2 infection. From the 5' RACE reads, TCRdb called clonotypes with MiXCR, one entry per CDR3 protein. The table has some 60,000 distinct CDR3 sequences, around 8.9% seen once. The sequenced sample was whole blood. The receptors were sampled from an adult who was a healthcare worker with PCR-confirmed SARS-CoV-2 infection or an uninfected control (not recorded which). The CDR3 runs from the conserved cysteine through the conserved F or W. A D gene is named only where the DNA matches it firmly. Expanded clones get a size class; other rows say once, few or many, or leave the size out.

TRBV28	many	12	NA	TRBJ2-4	CASSSNAEIQYF	TGTGCCAGCAGTTCGAATGCAGAGATTCAGTACTTC
TRBV29-1	few	12	NA	TRBJ1-1	CSVVVWDTEAFF	TGCAGCGTTGTAGTCTGGGACACTGAAGCTTTCTTT
TRBV12-3/TRBV12-4	many	14	NA	TRBJ2-2	CASRPPEFTGELFF	TGTGCCAGCAGACCCCCGGAGTTCACCGGGGAGCTGTTTTTT
TRBV4-2	NA	17	TRBD2	TRBJ2-2	CASSQLTSGRAGGELFF	TGTGCCAGCAGCCAACTTACTAGCGGGAGGGCCGGCGGGGAGCTGTTTTTT
TRBV28	many	16	TRBD1	TRBJ2-3	CASSPWTGGNTDTQYF	TGTGCCAGCAGTCCCTGGACAGGGGGAAACACAGATACGCAGTATTTT
TRBV28	many	18	TRBD1	TRBJ1-2	CASSLTGTGRTPNYGYTF	TGTGCCAGCAGTTTAACCGGGACAGGGAGGACCCCTAACTATGGCTACACCTTC
TRBV7-9	many	12	NA	TRBJ2-2	CASSWGTGELFF	TGTGCCAGCAGCTGGGGCACCGGGGAGCTGTTTTTT
TRBV28	many	16	NA	TRBJ2-5	CASTPGYRGVGETQYF	TGTGCCAGCACCCCCGGTTACCGGGGCGTCGGAGAGACCCAGTACTTC
TRBV28	many	14	TRBD2	TRBJ2-1	CASSPSAGVGEQFF	TGTGCCAGCAGTCCCTCGGCGGGAGTCGGTGAGCAGTTCTTC
TRBV21-1	many	15	NA	TRBJ1-1	CASSTRTGSASEAFF	TGTGCCAGCAGCACCCGGACAGGGAGTGCGAGTGAAGCTTTCTTT
TRBV6-5	few	13	NA	TRBJ1-1	CASGSRVRAEAFF	TGTGCCAGCGGTTCCAGGGTGAGGGCTGAAGCTTTCTTT
TRBV4-2	many	15	NA	TRBJ1-1	CASSQEDPLNTEAFF	TGTGCCAGCAGCCAAGAAGATCCCCTGAACACTGAAGCTTTCTTT
TRBV7-2	many	14	NA	TRBJ2-1	CASSSTSSRNEQFF	TGTGCCAGCAGCTCAACTAGCAGTCGTAATGAGCAGTTCTTC
TRBV6-1	few	11	NA	TRBJ1-6	CASRDPGSLHF	TGTGCCAGCAGGGACCCGGGGTCTCTCCACTTT
TRBV9	many	15	NA	TRBJ1-1	CASSVGSRLDTEAFF	TGTGCCAGCAGCGTTGGGTCTAGATTGGACACTGAAGCTTTCTTT
TRBV18	many	15	NA	TRBJ1-4	CASSAGAGPNEKLFF	TGTGCCAGCTCAGCCGGTGCGGGACCTAATGAAAAACTGTTTTTT
TRBV20-1	many	13	NA	TRBJ2-2	CSAKGPNTGELFF	TGCAGTGCCAAAGGACCCAACACCGGGGAGCTGTTTTTT
TRBV29-1	few	13	TRBD1	TRBJ2-5	CSVERGQGETQYF	TGCAGCGTAGAAAGGGGACAGGGGGAGACCCAGTACTTC
TRBV15	many	13	NA	TRBJ2-4	CATDTLAKNIQYF	TGTGCCACGGACACCCTAGCCAAAAACATTCAGTACTTC
TRBV28	NA	14	TRBD2	TRBJ2-1	CASSTGLAGDEQFF	TGTGCCAGCAGTACGGGACTAGCGGGGGATGAGCAGTTCTTC
TRBV19	many	18	TRBD1	TRBJ1-5	CASSKLGQGPHSNQPQHF	TGTGCCAGTAGTAAACTGGGACAGGGGCCGCATAGCAATCAGCCCCAGCATTTT
TRBV15	NA	17	NA	TRBJ2-7	CATSRDRGSGALYEQYF	TGTGCCACCAGCAGAGATCGGGGATCAGGGGCCCTCTACGAGCAGTACTTC
TRBV2	few	16	TRBD2	TRBJ2-7	CASRLAGVFVIDEQYF	TGTGCCAGCAGACTAGCGGGAGTATTTGTCATTGACGAGCAGTACTTC
TRBV12-3/TRBV12-4	many	15	NA	TRBJ2-1	CASTQTNREGNEQFF	TGTGCCAGCACCCAAACTAACAGGGAGGGGAATGAGCAGTTCTTC
TRBV11-3	many	11	NA	TRBJ2-2	CASSFAGELFF	TGTGCCAGCAGCTTTGCCGGGGAGCTGTTTTTT
TRBV11-1	many	15	TRBD1	TRBJ2-1	CASSERRRQGNEQFF	TGTGCCAGCAGCGAAAGACGCCGACAGGGTAATGAGCAGTTCTTC
TRBV7-8	many	14	NA	TRBJ2-7	CASSSSGGLSEQYF	TGTGCCAGCAGCTCCTCCGGCGGTCTGAGCGAGCAGTACTTC
TRBV28	many	15	TRBD2	TRBJ2-7	CASSSLGLGVYEQYF	TGTGCCAGCAGTTCCCTGGGACTAGGTGTGTACGAGCAGTACTTC
TRBV5-4	few	14	NA	TRBJ2-3	CASSSPRGWDTQYF	TGTGCCAGCAGCTCTCCTCGGGGATGGGATACGCAGTATTTT
TRBV5-1	many	15	NA	TRBJ1-1	CASSLGPWENTEAFF	TGCGCCAGCAGCTTGGGACCCTGGGAGAACACTGAAGCTTTCTTT
TRBV6-2/TRBV6-3	NA	13	TRBD1	TRBJ2-1	CASSGQDDNEQFF	TGTGCCAGCAGTGGACAGGATGACAATGAGCAGTTCTTC
TRBV28	few	13	NA	TRBJ1-2	CASSFPRSYGYTF	TGTGCCAGCAGTTTCCCCAGGTCCTATGGCTACACCTTC
TRBV11-1	NA	12	NA	TRBJ2-5	CANDAGEETQYF	TGTGCCAACGACGCTGGGGAAGAGACCCAGTACTTC
TRBV12-3/TRBV12-4	NA	15	NA	TRBJ1-1	CASTPTGSTNTEAFF	TGTGCCAGCACCCCGACCGGGTCCACGAACACTGAAGCTTTCTTT
TRBV19	many	17	NA	TRBJ2-1	CASSYPLSRGGRDEQFF	TGTGCCAGTAGCTATCCCTTGAGCAGGGGAGGACGCGATGAGCAGTTCTTC
TRBV20-1	many	13	NA	TRBJ2-3	CSARGTGTDTQYF	TGCAGTGCTAGAGGGACGGGGACAGATACGCAGTATTTT
TRBV20-1	many	13	NA	TRBJ1-1	CSAVQVMNTEAFF	TGCAGTGCCGTACAGGTGATGAACACTGAAGCTTTCTTT
TRBV7-9	many	14	NA	TRBJ2-2	CASSLAAVTGELFF	TGTGCCAGCAGCTTAGCGGCGGTCACCGGGGAGCTGTTTTTT
TRBV12-3/TRBV12-4	many	13	NA	TRBJ1-5	CASRGVGNQPQHF	TGTGCCAGCAGAGGGGTGGGCAATCAGCCCCAGCATTTT
TRBV20-1	many	14	TRBD1	TRBJ1-2	CSVVIRDRDYGYTF	TGCAGTGTCGTAATCCGGGACAGGGACTATGGCTACACCTTC
TRBV12-2	NA	14	NA	TRBJ2-7	CASRLARKAYEQYF	TGTGCAAGTCGCTTAGCGCGGAAAGCCTACGAGCAGTACTTC
TRBV28	few	16	NA	TRBJ2-7	CASTYRGRAKGPEQYF	TGTGCCAGTACCTACCGAGGGCGGGCTAAAGGCCCCGAGCAGTACTTC
TRBV28	NA	16	NA	TRBJ1-2	CASTAPTQGPPYGYTF	TGTGCCAGCACTGCCCCTACACAGGGACCCCCATATGGCTACACCTTC
TRBV9	NA	16	NA	TRBJ2-2	CASSVAEQYSTGELFF	TGTGCCAGCAGCGTAGCCGAACAGTATAGTACCGGGGAGCTGTTTTTT
TRBV29-1	many	13	TRBD1	TRBJ1-5	CSAGQGSGQPQHF	TGCAGCGCTGGACAGGGGTCGGGTCAGCCCCAGCATTTT
TRBV15	large	15	NA	TRBJ2-7	CATSRAGPEYYEQYF	TGTGCCACCAGCAGAGCCGGGCCAGAGTACTACGAGCAGTACTTC
TRBV7-9	NA	14	NA	TRBJ2-5	CASSLTPARKTQYF	TGTGCCAGCAGCTTAACCCCGGCCCGAAAGACCCAGTACTTC
TRBV9	NA	14	NA	TRBJ2-3	CASSDSLGADTQYF	TGTGCCAGCAGCGACAGCTTGGGGGCAGATACGCAGTATTTT
TRBV5-6	many	16	TRBD1	TRBJ1-1	CASSRGTGVLGTEAFF	TGTGCCAGCAGCCGAGGGACAGGGGTTTTGGGCACTGAAGCTTTCTTT
TRBV11-2	NA	16	TRBD2	TRBJ2-1	CASSATSGRPYNEQFF	TGTGCCAGCAGCGCCACTAGCGGGAGGCCTTACAATGAGCAGTTCTTC
TRBV7-9	many	13	NA	TRBJ1-1	CASSLGVDTEAFF	TGTGCCAGCAGCTTAGGGGTCGACACTGAAGCTTTCTTT
TRBV6-6	NA	13	NA	TRBJ1-5	CASSYSAIEPQHF	TGTGCCAGCAGTTACTCGGCCATAGAGCCCCAGCATTTT